A single sample gave rise to the 20 T cell receptor beta chains below, sequenced in a study of blood T cell repertoires in COVID-19. Some clones are missing from TCRdb's copy, which holds only in-frame ones; the method was immunoSEQ multiplex PCR. The sample lists about 160,000 clones; around 84% were seen once. The material sequenced was peripheral blood. These receptors originate from a man aged 35-49 years with acute or convalescent COVID-19.

The chain links TRBV12-2 to TRBJ2-2; TRBD1 reflects the table's D call only, with no check against the DNA. TRBV12-2 counts as a pseudogene. The CDR3 contains 16 residues. Here the CDR3 reads CASRPLRTGITGELFF. CDR3 in DNA: TGTGCAAGTCGCCCTCTAAGGACAGGTATCACCGGGGAGCTGTTTTTT.

The DNA for the CDR3 is TGTGCCAGCAGCCAACCCGGGGACTTGGCTTACGAGCAGTACTTC. This encodes CASSQPGDLAYEQYF. The rearrangement uses TRBV4-2 and TRBJ2-7; TRBD2 is a possible D gene (6 bases). V lost 2 bases, J lost 4 bases, and 15 bases lay in between. The germline gives CDR1 LGHNA, CDR2 YNFKEQ. The CDR3 covers 15 residues.

The chain links TRBV12-3 or TRBV12-4 to TRBJ2-1, with D perhaps TRBD2 (5 bases). This CDR3 comprises 13 residues. Trimming removed 5 bases from V and 6 bases from J, with 11 bases in between. The CDR3 sequence: CASSRDYVNEQFF. CDR3 nucleotide sequence: TGTGCCAGCAGTCGAGACTATGTCAATGAGCAGTTCTTC.

The gene calls are TRBV2 and TRBJ1-3; 7 bases line up with TRBD1. Trimming cost V 5 bases and J 4 bases; bases outside gene matches: 5. Germline CDR1 reads SNHLY; CDR2 reads FYNNEI. CDR3 length: 14 residues. The CDR3 reads CASSLQGIGNTIYF. The CDR3 region has the DNA TGTGCCAGCAGTCTACAGGGGATCGGAAACACCATATATTTT.

The sample holds one count of this clone. The chain recombines TRBV28 with TRBJ2-7, with D perhaps matching TRBD2 (6 bases). CDR3 length: 13 amino acids. Trimming left V 11 bases short and J 5 bases short, with 19 bases between. CDR1 MDHEN and CDR2 SYDVKM come from the germline V gene. Here the CDR3 reads CAAGGSPRHEQYF. The DNA for the CDR3 is TGTGCCGCCGGAGGGTCCCCCCGCCACGAGCAGTACTTC. Together with reference TRBV28 and TRBJ2-7, the CDR3 gives the full variable domain: DVKVTQSSRYLVKRTGEKVFLECVQDMDHENMFWYRQDPGLGLRLIYFSYDVKMKEKGDIPEGYSVSREKKERFSLILESASTNQTSMYLCAAGGSPRHEQYFGPGTRLTVT.

The chain couples TRBV19 to TRBJ1-1; TRBD1 aligns across 8 bases. V shed 5 bases and J 7 bases; nucleotides not matched to a gene: 12. The CDR3 length is 15 residues. The germline V gene encodes CDR1 LNHDA and CDR2 SQIVND (reference sequence). The CDR3 bases are TGTGCCAGTAGTCCTCAAGGACAGGGATTCTTTGAAGCTTTCTTT. It codes for CASSPQGQGFFEAFF.

This clone has only one observation. The chain is built from TRBV30 and TRBJ1-4, with TRBD1 identical over 11 bases. From germline, CDR1 is GTSNPN and CDR2 SVGIG (reference sequence). J was trimmed by 7 bases and V by 2 bases; bases with no gene match: 9. The length of the CDR3 is 16 residues. CDR3 loop: CAWSIGTGGSGEKLFF. CDR3 nucleotide sequence: TGTGCCTGGAGTATTGGGACAGGGGGTTCGGGTGAAAAACTGTTTTTT.

This chain links TRBV3-1 (or the pseudogene TRBV3-2) with TRBJ1-1; 7 positions match TRBD1. CDR1 and CDR2 (germline): LGHDT, YNNKEL (reference sequence). This CDR3 region has 15 residues. The V and J ends lost 0 bases and 10 bases, in that order; junction bases with no gene match: 11. The CDR3: CASSQDLSNAGGAFF. In DNA, the CDR3 is TGTGCCAGCAGCCAAGATTTGAGCAACGCAGGGGGAGCTTTCTTT.

In its sample, this clone was seen once. The chain joins TRBV2 to TRBJ1-4; 8 positions agree with TRBD1. CDR1 is SNHLY and CDR2 is FYNNEI in the germline V gene. The V gene end was trimmed by 4 bases and the J gene end by 3 bases; junction bases not matched to a gene: 4. The CDR3 sequence is 15 residues long. The CDR3: CASSVRGQANEKLFF. As DNA, the CDR3 is TGTGCCAGCAGTGTGAGGGGACAGGCTAATGAAAAACTGTTTTTT.

CDR3 sequence reads: CASSPPGGSTEAFF. Written as DNA, the CDR3 is TGCGCCAGCAGCCCGCCCGGGGGAAGCACTGAAGCTTTCTTT. This rearrangement joins TRBV5-1 to TRBJ1-1; tentative D call: TRBD1 (5 bases). V was shortened by 4 bases and J by 4 bases, with 14 bases between the two germline ends. The germline CDR1 and CDR2 sequences are SGHRS and YFSETQ. The CDR3 is 14 amino acids. Together with reference TRBV5-1 and TRBJ1-1, the CDR3 gives the full variable domain: KAGVTQTPRYLIKTRGQQVTLSCSPISGHRSVSWYQQTPGQGLQFLFEYFSETQRNKGNFPGRFSGRQFSNSRSEMNVSTLELGDSALYLCASSPPGGSTEAFFGQGTRLTVV.

This clone occurred once. The rearrangement links TRBV18 to TRBJ1-1, with 9 bases lining up with TRBD1. The V gene's germline CDR1 is KGHSH and CDR2 LQKENI. This CDR3 contains 16 residues. V was clipped by 2 bases and J by 4 bases; unmatched bases: 8. CDR3 protein: CASSPVGQGSGTEAFF. The CDR3, as DNA: TGTGCCAGCTCACCAGTCGGACAGGGGTCGGGCACTGAAGCTTTCTTT.

The table lists this clone with a count of one. The chain couples TRBV5-8 to TRBJ2-7; TRBD2 might be the D (5 bases). This CDR3 has 12 residues. Germline values: CDR1 SGHTS, CDR2 YDEGEE. The ends were cut back, 2 bases at V and 5 bases at J, with 8 bases in the middle. The CDR3 region is CASSFRGNEQYF. CDR3 coding DNA: TGTGCCAGCAGCTTTCGGGGAAACGAGCAGTACTTC.

Only one count was recorded for this clone. The genes are TRBV7-8 and TRBJ2-2, with D perhaps matching TRBD2 (7 bases). The ends were cut back, 2 bases at V and 1 base at J, with 14 bases in the middle. The CDR3 runs 17 residues. Germline V gene sequence: CDR1 SGHVS, CDR2 FQNEAQ. The CDR3 DNA reads TGTGCCAGCAGCTTACGTGCGGGGGCCAGGAACACCGGGGAGCTGTTTTTT. Its translation is CASSLRAGARNTGELFF.

The V call is TRBV7-2, the J call TRBJ2-4; D is uncertain. With 5 bases removed from V and 0 bases from J, the gap between germline ends came to 11 bases. Germline CDR1 and CDR2: SGHTA and FQGNSA. The CDR3 is made up of 15 amino acids. CDR3 region: CASSPEVVAKNIQYF. CDR3 coding DNA: TGTGCCAGCAGCCCCGAGGTCGTAGCCAAAAACATTCAGTACTTC.

This clone was picked up one time. The V gene is TRBV5-1, the J gene TRBJ1-4, with a weak D call TRBD1 (5 bases). With 0 bases removed from V and 4 bases from J, the gap between germline ends came to 13 bases. Germline V gene data show CDR1 as SGHRS and CDR2 as YFSETQ. The CDR3 covers 16 residues. The CDR3 DNA sequence: TGCGCCAGCAGCTTGGGGCTTAGACAGTTTAATGAAAAACTGTTTTTT. Translation: CASSLGLRQFNEKLFF.

The count of this clone is one. The chain uses TRBV6-5 and TRBJ2-5; 11 bases agree with TRBD1. Germline V gene sequence: CDR1 MNHEY, CDR2 SVGAGI. The CDR3 has 14 residues. V shed 6 bases and J 7 bases; nucleotides not matched to a gene: 7. CDR3 nucleotides: TGTGCCAGCAGCAAGGACAGGGGGCATGGGACCCAGTACTTC. It translates to CASSKDRGHGTQYF.

The DNA for the CDR3 is TGTGCCAGCAGCGCGGGGTTCTCGAGGAATGAGCAGTTCTTC. Its translation: CASSAGFSRNEQFF. This chain uses TRBV11-2 with TRBJ2-1, with a possible D match to TRBD2 (6 bases). The V gene lost 5 bases and the J gene lost 7 bases, with 15 bases spanning the gap. Germline V gene lookup returns CDR1 SGHAT and CDR2 FQNNGV. The CDR3 sequence is 14 residues long.

The genes are TRBV29-1 and TRBJ1-3; no firm D call. With 6 bases removed from V and 1 base from J, the gap between germline ends came to 7 bases. Looked up from germline, CDR1 is SQVTM and CDR2 is ANQGSEA. The CDR3 is 12 residues long. The CDR3 reads CSVGESGNTIYF. CDR3 in DNA: TGCAGCGTCGGTGAGTCTGGAAACACCATATATTTT.

This rearrangement joins TRBV5-1 to TRBJ2-5; weak D call: TRBD2 (5 bases). Per the germline V gene, CDR1 is SGHRS and CDR2 is YFSETQ. This CDR3 comprises 14 residues. V was cut by 4 bases and J by 4 bases, with 14 bases left in between. CDR3 amino acids: CASSGGLVGETQYF. The DNA for the CDR3 is TGCGCCAGCAGCGGAGGCCTTGTAGGAGAGACCCAGTACTTC.

The table lists this clone with a few counts. This chain links TRBV5-1 with TRBJ1-1; D is uncertain. The CDR3 has 13 residues. Germline assignment: CDR1 SGHRS and CDR2 YFSETQ. Trimming removed 4 bases from V and 10 bases from J, with 17 bases in between. CDR3 DNA: TGCGCCAGCAGCACGACTACGGCGTCGGGAGCTTTCTTT. This encodes CASSTTTASGAFF.